One and the same sample provided the 21 T cell receptor beta chains below, sequenced in a study of blood T cells in healthy people across ages. A second PCR, run for about 7 to 11 cycles, used a sample-barcoded 5' primer plus a J-beta primer mix. TCRdb re-called the 5' RACE reads with MiXCR, one entry per CDR3 protein. The sample holds over 1,500,000 distinct CDR3 sequences, less than 50% seen once. Sequenced material: blood. These receptors were obtained from a woman between 40 and 50 years old in good health.

The chain uses TRBV6-5 and TRBJ2-5; 12 positions match TRBD2. CDR1 and CDR2 (germline): MNHEY, SVGAGI. The CDR3 has 18 residues. V lost 3 bases and J lost 3; bases outside the gene matches: 11. In DNA, the CDR3 is TGTGCCAGCAGTTATCTCGCCCCTCTAGCGGGGGGGGAAGAGACCCAGTACTTC. It is translated as CASSYLAPLAGGEETQYF.

The chain joins TRBV27 to TRBJ2-1; 8 positions match TRBD2. CDR1 MNHEY and CDR2 SMNVEV come from the germline V gene (reference sequence). The length of the CDR3 is 17 residues. The ends lost 5 bases at V and 0 bases at J; junction bases unmatched: 9. The CDR3 coding sequence is TGTGCCAGCAGTATGGTAGCGGGGAGGAGCTCCTACAATGAGCAGTTCTTC. Its protein product is CASSMVAGRSSYNEQFF.

The rearrangement joins TRBV7-2 to TRBJ2-7; D may be TRBD1 or TRBD2 (5 bases each). The CDR3 is 15 amino acids. The V and J ends lost 1 base and 3 bases respectively, with 13 bases between them. Germline-derived CDR1 and CDR2 are SGHTA and FQGNSA. The CDR3 nucleotides are TGTGCCAGCAGCTTAGGAGGCAGGGCGGGCTACGAGCAGTACTTC. It encodes CASSLGGRAGYEQYF.

The rearrangement uses TRBV27 and TRBJ1-4; TRBD1 matches at 7 bases. The V gene end was trimmed by 6 bases and the J gene end by 6 bases; junction bases not matched to a gene: 10. Germline assignment: CDR1 MNHEY and CDR2 SMNVEV (reference sequence). This CDR3 spans 15 amino acids. CDR3: CASRPDRITDEKLFF. Here the CDR3 DNA reads TGTGCCAGCAGACCGGACAGGATCACGGATGAAAAACTGTTTTTT.

The rearrangement joins TRBV7-3 to TRBJ2-6; TRBD1 matches at 8 bases. The junction had 8 bases not matched to a gene; V was cut back by 1 base and J by 0 bases. The CDR3 runs 19 residues. The V gene's germline CDR1 is SGHTA and CDR2 FQGTGA. This CDR3 reads CASSLRTGTGLSGANVLTF. The CDR3 bases are TGTGCCAGCAGCTTAAGGACCGGGACAGGCCTCTCTGGGGCCAACGTCCTGACTTTC. Based on the CDR3 plus reference TRBV7-3 and TRBJ2-6, the full variable domain is GAGVSQTPSNKVTEKGKYVELRCDPISGHTALYWYRQSLGQGPEFLIYFQGTGAADDSGLPNDRFFAVRPEGSVSTLKIQRTERGDSAVYLCASSLRTGTGLSGANVLTFGAGSRLTVL.

The chain carries TRBV24-1 and TRBJ2-1, with a tentative D call TRBD2 (5 bases). V shed 5 bases and J shed 1 base, with 8 bases lying between them. Germline CDR1 reads KGHDR; CDR2 reads SFDVKD. The CDR3 is 14 residues long. The CDR3: CATSVGNSYNEQFF. The DNA for the CDR3 is TGTGCCACCAGTGTCGGGAATTCCTACAATGAGCAGTTCTTC.

The chain links TRBV6-5 to TRBJ2-6, with 7 bases aligning to TRBD1. J lost 0 bases, V lost 4 bases, and 6 bases had no gene match. This CDR3 is 17 amino acids long. CDR1 is MNHEY and CDR2 is SVGAGI in the germline V gene. In nucleotides, the CDR3 is TGTGCCAGCAGTTCGCCGGACAGGAGCTCTGGGGCCAACGTCCTGACTTTC. The encoded protein is CASSSPDRSSGANVLTF.

The chain employs TRBV6-5 and TRBJ1-2, with D tentatively TRBD1 (5 bases). Germline assignment: CDR1 MNHEY and CDR2 SVGAGI. Trimming pared 6 bases from V and 9 bases from J, leaving 23 bases between. This CDR3 has 15 residues. CDR3 protein: CASRLTLSSGTSYTF. The DNA of the CDR3 is TGTGCCAGCAGATTAACCCTCAGTTCGGGGACGAGCTACACCTTC.

The rearrangement uses TRBV27 and TRBJ2-7; tentative D call: TRBD1 (6 bases). The V end was cut by 0 bases, the J end by 2 bases, with 14 bases between. The germline gives CDR1 MNHEY, CDR2 SMNVEV (reference sequence). The CDR3 sequence is 16 residues long. The chain's CDR3 is CASSLSAGERTYEQYF. The CDR3 DNA reads as TGTGCCAGCAGTTTATCCGCAGGGGAGAGGACCTACGAGCAGTACTTC.

This clonotype was observed a few times. The rearrangement uses TRBV20-1 and TRBJ1-2, with D possibly being TRBD1 (6 bases). Trimming took off 5 bases at V and 3 bases at J, with 13 bases between the two ends. This CDR3 is built from 13 residues. CDR1 is DFQATT, CDR2 SNEGSKA, per germline (reference sequence). The CDR3 spells CSADAGEDYGYTF. DNA of the CDR3: TGCAGTGCTGACGCAGGGGAAGACTATGGCTACACCTTC.

The chain combines TRBV6-2 or TRBV6-3 with TRBJ2-1; D might be TRBD1 (6 bases). The end of the DNA aligns better with TRBJ2-7, so the J call may be wrong. Germline CDR1 reads MNHEY; CDR2 reads SVGEGT. This CDR3 has 18 amino acids. The CDR3 sequence is CASSYRVSIQGTYNEQYF. DNA of the CDR3: TGTGCCAGCAGTTACCGAGTATCCATACAGGGTACCTACAATGAGCAGTACTTC.

This clonotype was seen a handful of times. This chain joins TRBV10-3 and TRBJ2-1, with 8 positions matching TRBD1. The CDR3 has 15 amino acids. With V trimmed by 4 bases and J by 9 bases, 11 bases remained unmatched. Germline V gives CDR1 ENHRY, CDR2 SYGVKD. The CDR3 DNA is TGTGCCATCAGTGTACGGACAGGGAAAAGGAGTGAGCAGTTCTTC. It is translated as CAISVRTGKRSEQFF.

On this clonotype: The junction departs from germline at one end; a sequencing error may be responsible. This chain joins TRBV7-9 and TRBJ2-6; 7 nucleotides match TRBD1. Germline values: CDR1 SEHNR, CDR2 FQNEAQ (reference sequence). The CDR3 has 17 amino acids. The DNA for the CDR3 is TGTGCCAGCAGCCCATGGACAGGAACCTCTGGGGCCAACGCCCTGACTTTC. This gives the protein CASSPWTGTSGANALTF. Variable domain in full (rest from reference TRBV7-9 and TRBJ2-6): DTGVSQNPRHKITKRGQNVTFRCDPISEHNRLYWYRQTLGQGPEFLTYFQNEAQLEKSRLLSDRFSAERPKGSFSTLEIQRTEQGDSAMYLCASSPWTGTSGANALTFGAGSRLTVL.

V usage is TRBV28 and J usage is TRBJ2-4; TRBD2 is a possible D gene (5 bases). The CDR3 covers 15 residues. Germline CDR1 and CDR2: MDHEN and SYDVKM. The ends were cut back, 3 bases at V and 3 bases at J, with 12 bases in the middle. The CDR3 nucleotides read TGTGCCAGCAGTTTCCTCCTAGCTGGCAAAAACATTCAGTACTTC. Encoded protein: CASSFLLAGKNIQYF.

This clonotype was counted a few times. The chain links TRBV10-3 to TRBJ2-5; D uncertain. In germline, CDR1 is ENHRY, CDR2 SYGVKD. Between the trimmed V and J ends, which lost 2 bases and 2 bases, there was a span of 9 bases. The CDR3 runs 14 residues. The CDR3 spells CAISETSAQETQYF. The CDR3, as DNA: TGTGCCATCAGTGAGACGTCTGCGCAAGAGACCCAGTACTTC.

The chain is built from TRBV20-1 and TRBJ2-3; D call uncertain. Trimming removed 3 bases at V and 8 bases at J, with 6 bases between. The CDR3 is 10 amino acids. CDR1 is DFQATT, CDR2 SNEGSKA, per germline (reference sequence). CDR3 nucleotides: TGCAGTGCTAGCATGGGTACGCAGTATTTT. This translates into CSASMGTQYF.

This rearrangement joins TRBV7-2 to TRBJ2-3; 9 bases line up with TRBD1. CDR3 length: 17 amino acids. Germline loops: CDR1 SGHTA, CDR2 FQGNSA. J was trimmed by 5 bases and V by 5 bases; bases with no gene match: 14. CDR3 nucleotides: TGTGCCAGCAGCCAAGTAAGAACAGGGGGCCCGGGAGATACGCAGTATTTT. It translates to CASSQVRTGGPGDTQYF. Looking up the rest from reference TRBV7-2 and TRBJ2-3 gives the full variable domain: GAGVSQSPSNKVTEKGKDVELRCDPISGHTALYWYRQSLGQGLEFLIYFQGNSAPDKSGLPSDRFSAERTGGSVSTLTIQRTQQEDSAVYLCASSQVRTGGPGDTQYFGPGTRLTVL.

The rearrangement joins TRBV3-1 to TRBJ2-5; no clear D gene. This CDR3 is built from 13 residues. Trimming removed 0 bases at V and 4 bases at J, with 6 bases between. Germline V lookup: CDR1 LGHDT, CDR2 YNNKEL (reference sequence). The CDR3 nucleotides read TGTGCCAGCAGCCAAGAAGAGGTAGAGACCCAGTACTTC. Its translation: CASSQEEVETQYF.

Concerning this clonotype: Relative to the germline gene, one junction end is altered; a read error may explain this. The chain recombines TRBV7-9 with TRBJ1-1; possible D gene TRBD1, 6 bases. The CDR3 runs 14 residues. The V gene's germline CDR1 is SEHNR and CDR2 FQNEAQ (reference sequence). CDR3: CAGRPWGGNTEAFF. The DNA for the CDR3 is TGTGCCGGCAGACCCTGGGGGGGCAACACTGAAGCTTTCTTT.

The gene calls are TRBV20-1 and TRBJ1-2, with D possibly TRBD1 on 6 matching bases. The V end lost 4 bases, the J end lost 4 bases, and 13 bases lay between the germline ends. The CDR3 is made up of 13 amino acids. Germline lookup yields CDR1 DFQATT and CDR2 SNEGSKA (reference sequence). The CDR3 loop is CSAIAGVGYGYTF. The CDR3 DNA sequence: TGCAGTGCTATTGCAGGGGTTGGCTATGGCTACACCTTC.

The genes are TRBV4-2 and TRBJ2-3, with 9 bases matching TRBD2. With V trimmed by 0 bases and J by 4 bases, 11 bases remained unmatched. Germline CDR1 LGHNA, CDR2 YNFKEQ. The CDR3 is 18 amino acids. CDR3 DNA: TGTGCCAGCAGCCAAGACGGCGGGGGGGCCACCGGCGCAGATACGCAGTATTTT. Protein: CASSQDGGGATGADTQYF.